There are a few counts of the clone carrying this T cell receptor beta chain. Its specificity is not known. From germline, CDR1 is MNHEY and CDR2 SMNVEV (reference sequence). The CDR3 extends over 14 amino acids. The V gene lost 2 bases and the J gene lost 3 bases, with 8 bases spanning the gap. This sample was taken from a study of T cells after yellow fever vaccination. Findings and caveats of the study: High-abundance clonotypes from the bulk population could contaminate FACS-sorted repertoires.

UMIs were added to TCR cDNA along with a universal primer site when it was made by 5'RACE template switching. TCRdb reanalysed the 5' RACE reads using MiXCR and keeps one entry per CDR3 protein. The repertoire includes hundreds of thousands of distinct CDR3 sequences, 10% to 15% of them detected once, and under 15% sits in the top ten. The rearrangement uses TRBV27 and TRBJ1-5; D is undetermined. The input for sequencing was PBMCs, taken on the day of the yellow fever booster vaccination. The sequence was collected from a man aged 25-45 years who received the YFV17D yellow fever vaccine. CDR3 nucleotide sequence: TGTGCCAGCAGTTTAGAAAGGAACAATCAGCCCCAGCATTTT. Its translation: CASSLERNNQPQHF.